The source of this TCR beta chain is a study of cytomegalovirus exposure and HLA in healthy donors. CDR1 and CDR2 from the germline V gene are PRHDT and FYEKMQ (reference sequence). Trimming at V came to 3 bases and at J to 3 bases, leaving 6 bases not matched to a gene. This CDR3 comprises 18 residues. Assay: immunoSEQ multiplex PCR; the TCRdb copy retains only in-frame clones and omits some. The table lists tens of thousands of clones, over 85% of them singletons. Sequenced input: PBMCs. The rearrangement uses TRBV13 and TRBJ2-3, with TRBD2 matching 16 bases. The sequence came from a woman under 30 in good health and CMV-seronegative. The CDR3 sequence: CASSLTPGLAGGTDTQYF. CDR3 coding DNA: TGTGCCAGCAGCTTGACTCCGGGACTAGCGGGGGGGACAGATACGCAGTATTTT.